This T cell receptor (beta chain) was sequenced during a study of T-cell reconstitution after alpha-beta-depleted transplantation in children. Broader study findings: Recipient T cells and thymic progenitors that survived were the source of the high TCRbeta diversity seen at day 60 in some patients.

Researchers prepared the TCRbeta library using unique molecular identifiers, the study reports. Each CDR3 protein is one row after TCRdb ran MiXCR on the PCR reads. The sample carries approximately 270,000 distinct CDR3 sequences, about 24% recorded once. Looked up from germline, CDR1 is GTSNPN and CDR2 is SVGIG (reference sequence). The CDR3 spans 12 residues. V was shortened by 3 bases and J by 5 bases, with 8 bases between the two germline ends. Comment on this clonotype: The antigen is not known.

This rearrangement joins TRBV30 to TRBJ2-4, with no clear D. The receptor was derived from a female patient aged 2-9 years who had a stem cell transplant for congenital amegakaryocytic thrombocytopenia, so the T cells may come from the graft donor. This specimen consisted of PBMCs, mostly from graft donor cells, obtained 360 days after TCRalphabeta/CD19-depleted stem cell transplant. CDR3 nucleotide sequence: TGTGCCTGGAGCCCCCTACAAAACATTCAGTACTTC. This sequence encodes CAWSPLQNIQYF.